This paragraph covers one TCR beta chain sequence. CDR1 LNHDA and CDR2 SQIVND come from the germline V gene (reference sequence). Trimming at V came to 9 bases and at J to 9 bases, leaving 12 bases not matched to a gene. The CDR3 is made up of 14 amino acids. These data are taken from a study of technical replicates of blood from several donors. The table came from immunoSEQ multiplex PCR; TCRdb's copy has only in-frame clones and leaves some out. The sample includes approximately 29,000 clones, 90% to 95% of them seen just once. Sequencing used PBMCs. This chain links TRBV19 with TRBJ2-1; 9 positions match TRBD2. The source of this sequence is a human donor in good health. Some clones in this sample may be carry-over from other donors' samples. DNA of the CDR3: TGTGCCAGCGCTAGCGGGATTAGTATAGGTGAGCAGTTCTTC. Its translation is CASASGISIGEQFF.